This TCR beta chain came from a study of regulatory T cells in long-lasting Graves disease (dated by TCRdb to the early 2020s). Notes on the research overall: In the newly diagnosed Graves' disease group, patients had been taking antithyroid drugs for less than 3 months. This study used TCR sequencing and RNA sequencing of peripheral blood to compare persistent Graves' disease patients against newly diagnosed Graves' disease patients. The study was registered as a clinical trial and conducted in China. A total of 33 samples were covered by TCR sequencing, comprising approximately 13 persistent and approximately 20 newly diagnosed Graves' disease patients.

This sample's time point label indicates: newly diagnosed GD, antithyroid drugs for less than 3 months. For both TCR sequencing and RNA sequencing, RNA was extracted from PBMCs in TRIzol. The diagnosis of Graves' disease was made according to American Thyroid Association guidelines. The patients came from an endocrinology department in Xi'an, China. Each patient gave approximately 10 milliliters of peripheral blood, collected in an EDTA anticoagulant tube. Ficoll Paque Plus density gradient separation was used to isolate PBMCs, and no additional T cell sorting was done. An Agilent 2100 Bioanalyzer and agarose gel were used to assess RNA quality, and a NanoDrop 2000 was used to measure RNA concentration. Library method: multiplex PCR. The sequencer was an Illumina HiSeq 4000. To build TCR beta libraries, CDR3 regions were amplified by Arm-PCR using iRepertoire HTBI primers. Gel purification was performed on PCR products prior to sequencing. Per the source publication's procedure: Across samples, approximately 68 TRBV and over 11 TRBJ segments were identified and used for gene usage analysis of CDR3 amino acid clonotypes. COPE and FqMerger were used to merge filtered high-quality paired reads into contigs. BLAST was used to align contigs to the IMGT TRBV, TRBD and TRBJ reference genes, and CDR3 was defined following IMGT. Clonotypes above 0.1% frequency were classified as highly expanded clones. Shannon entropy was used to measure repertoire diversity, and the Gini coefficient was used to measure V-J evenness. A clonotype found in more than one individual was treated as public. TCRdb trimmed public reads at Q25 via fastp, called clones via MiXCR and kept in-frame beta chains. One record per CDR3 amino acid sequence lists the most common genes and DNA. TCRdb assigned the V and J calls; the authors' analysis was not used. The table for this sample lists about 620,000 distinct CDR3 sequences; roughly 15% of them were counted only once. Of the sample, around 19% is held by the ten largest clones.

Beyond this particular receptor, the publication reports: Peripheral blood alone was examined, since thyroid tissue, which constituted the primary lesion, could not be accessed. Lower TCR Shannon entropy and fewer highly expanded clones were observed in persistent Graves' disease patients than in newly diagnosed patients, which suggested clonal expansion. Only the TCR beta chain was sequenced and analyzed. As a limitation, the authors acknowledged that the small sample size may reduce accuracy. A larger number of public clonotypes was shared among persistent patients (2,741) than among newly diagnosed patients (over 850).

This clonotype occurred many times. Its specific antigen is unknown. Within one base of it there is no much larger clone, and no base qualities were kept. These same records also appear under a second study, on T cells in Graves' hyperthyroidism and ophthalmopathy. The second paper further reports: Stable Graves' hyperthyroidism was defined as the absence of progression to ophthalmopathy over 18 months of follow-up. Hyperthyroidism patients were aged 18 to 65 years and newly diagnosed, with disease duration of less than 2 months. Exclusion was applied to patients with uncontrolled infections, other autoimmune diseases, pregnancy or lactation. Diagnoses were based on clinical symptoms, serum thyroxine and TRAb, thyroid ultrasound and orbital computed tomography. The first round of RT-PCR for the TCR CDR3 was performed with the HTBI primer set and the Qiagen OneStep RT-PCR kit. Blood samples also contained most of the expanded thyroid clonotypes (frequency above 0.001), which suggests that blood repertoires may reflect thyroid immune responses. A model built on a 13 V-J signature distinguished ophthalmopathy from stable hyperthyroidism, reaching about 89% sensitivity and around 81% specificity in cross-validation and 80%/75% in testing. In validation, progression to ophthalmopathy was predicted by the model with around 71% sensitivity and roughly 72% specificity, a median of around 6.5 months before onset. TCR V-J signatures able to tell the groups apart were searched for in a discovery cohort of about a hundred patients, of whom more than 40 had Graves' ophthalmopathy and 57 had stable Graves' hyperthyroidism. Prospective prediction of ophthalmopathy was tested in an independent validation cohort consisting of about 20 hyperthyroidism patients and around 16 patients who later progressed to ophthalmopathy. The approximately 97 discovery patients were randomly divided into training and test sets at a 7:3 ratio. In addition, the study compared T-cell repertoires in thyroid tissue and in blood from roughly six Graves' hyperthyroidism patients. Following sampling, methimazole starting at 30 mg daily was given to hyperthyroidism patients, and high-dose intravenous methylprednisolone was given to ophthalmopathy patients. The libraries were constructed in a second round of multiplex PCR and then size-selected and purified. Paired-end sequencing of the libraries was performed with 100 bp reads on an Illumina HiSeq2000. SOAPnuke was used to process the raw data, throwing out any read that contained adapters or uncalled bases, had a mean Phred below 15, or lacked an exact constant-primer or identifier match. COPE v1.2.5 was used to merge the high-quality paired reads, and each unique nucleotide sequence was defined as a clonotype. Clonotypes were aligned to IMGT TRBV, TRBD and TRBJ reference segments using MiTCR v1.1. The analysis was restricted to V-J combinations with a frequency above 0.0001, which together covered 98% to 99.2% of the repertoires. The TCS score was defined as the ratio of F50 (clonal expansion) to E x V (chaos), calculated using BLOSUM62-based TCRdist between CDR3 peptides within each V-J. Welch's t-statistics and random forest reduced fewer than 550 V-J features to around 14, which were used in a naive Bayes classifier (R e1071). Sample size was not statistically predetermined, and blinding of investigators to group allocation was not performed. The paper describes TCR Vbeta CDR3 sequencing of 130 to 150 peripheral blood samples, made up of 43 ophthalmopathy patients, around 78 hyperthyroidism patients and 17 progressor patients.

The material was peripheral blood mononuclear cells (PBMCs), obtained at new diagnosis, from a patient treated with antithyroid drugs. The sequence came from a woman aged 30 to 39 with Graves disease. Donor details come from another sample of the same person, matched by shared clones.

The CDR3 is CAWSARLYQTQYF. The nucleotide sequence reads TGTGCCTGGAGTGCCAGACTGTATCAGACCCAGTACTTC. Rearrangement joined TRBV30 to TRBJ2-5, with an unclear D gene assignment. Based on the germline V gene (reference sequence), the CDR1 and CDR2 sequences are GTSNPN and SVGIG. At the junction V is shortened by 1 base and J by 6 bases, with 12 bases in between. The cysteine opens and the phenylalanine closes a CDR3 of 13 amino acids. The read is trimmed to its CDR3 DNA, 39 bases read in frame from base 1. When the CDR3 is completed using the reference TRBV30 and TRBJ2-5 genes on either side, the full variable domain is SQTIHQWPATLVQPVGSPLSLECTVEGTSNPNLYWYRQAAGRGLQLLFYSVGIGQISSEVPQNLSASRPQDRQFILSSKKLLLSDSGFYLCAWSARLYQTQYFGPGTRLLVL.